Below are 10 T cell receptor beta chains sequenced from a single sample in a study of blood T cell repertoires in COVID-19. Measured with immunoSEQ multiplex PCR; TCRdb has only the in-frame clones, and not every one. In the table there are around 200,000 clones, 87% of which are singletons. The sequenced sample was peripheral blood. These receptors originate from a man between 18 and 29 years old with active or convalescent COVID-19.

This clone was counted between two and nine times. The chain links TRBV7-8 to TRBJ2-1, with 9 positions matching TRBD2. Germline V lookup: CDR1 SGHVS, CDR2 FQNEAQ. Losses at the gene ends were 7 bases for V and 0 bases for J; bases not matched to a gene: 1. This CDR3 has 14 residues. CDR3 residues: CASTSGVSYNEQFF. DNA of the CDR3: TGTGCCAGCACTAGCGGGGTCTCCTACAATGAGCAGTTCTTC.

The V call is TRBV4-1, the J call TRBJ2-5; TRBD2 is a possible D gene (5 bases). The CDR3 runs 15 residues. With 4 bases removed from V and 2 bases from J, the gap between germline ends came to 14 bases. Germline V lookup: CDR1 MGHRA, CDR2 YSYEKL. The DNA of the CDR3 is TGCGCCAGCAGCCGCGAACGGAGCGGTCAAGAGACCCAGTACTTC. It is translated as CASSRERSGQETQYF.

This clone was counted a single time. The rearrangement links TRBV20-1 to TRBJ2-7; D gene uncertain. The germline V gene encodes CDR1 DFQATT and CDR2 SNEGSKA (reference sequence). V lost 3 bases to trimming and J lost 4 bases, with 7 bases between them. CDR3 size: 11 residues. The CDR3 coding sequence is TGCAGTGCTAGCGCCGGTTACGAGCAGTACTTC. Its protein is CSASAGYEQYF.

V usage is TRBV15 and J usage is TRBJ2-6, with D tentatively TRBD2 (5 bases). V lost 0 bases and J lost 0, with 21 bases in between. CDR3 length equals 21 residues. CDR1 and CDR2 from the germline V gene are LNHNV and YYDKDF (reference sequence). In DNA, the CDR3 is TGTGCCACCAGCAGAGAATCGTTCCGGGAAACCTTCACCTCTGGGGCCAACGTCCTGACTTTC. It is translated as CATSRESFRETFTSGANVLTF.

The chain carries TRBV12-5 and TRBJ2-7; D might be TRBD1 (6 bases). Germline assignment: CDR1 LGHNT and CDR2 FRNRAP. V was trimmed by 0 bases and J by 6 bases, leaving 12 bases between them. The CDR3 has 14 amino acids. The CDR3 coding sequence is TGTGCTAGTGGTTTGGTACATGGCAGGGGCGAGCAGTACGTC. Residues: CASGLVHGRGEQYV.

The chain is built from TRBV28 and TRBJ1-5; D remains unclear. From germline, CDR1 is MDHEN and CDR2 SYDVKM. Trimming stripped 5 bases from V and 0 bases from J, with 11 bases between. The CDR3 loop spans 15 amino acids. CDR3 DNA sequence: TGTGCCAGCAGTACCGGGAGATTTAGCAATCAGCCCCAGCATTTT. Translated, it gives CASSTGRFSNQPQHF.

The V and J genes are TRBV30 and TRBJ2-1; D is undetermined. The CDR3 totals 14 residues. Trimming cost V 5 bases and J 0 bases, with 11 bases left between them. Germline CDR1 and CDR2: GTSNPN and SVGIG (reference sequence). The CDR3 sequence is CAWDDLSSYNEQFF. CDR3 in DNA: TGTGCCTGGGATGACTTGAGCTCCTACAATGAGCAGTTCTTC.

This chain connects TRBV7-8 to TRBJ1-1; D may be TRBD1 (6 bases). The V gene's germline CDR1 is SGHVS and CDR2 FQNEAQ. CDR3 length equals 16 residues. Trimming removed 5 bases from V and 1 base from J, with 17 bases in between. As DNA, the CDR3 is TGTGCCAGCAGCCCCGTGTCGGGAGGGGGGAACACTGAAGCTTTCTTT. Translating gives CASSPVSGGGNTEAFF.

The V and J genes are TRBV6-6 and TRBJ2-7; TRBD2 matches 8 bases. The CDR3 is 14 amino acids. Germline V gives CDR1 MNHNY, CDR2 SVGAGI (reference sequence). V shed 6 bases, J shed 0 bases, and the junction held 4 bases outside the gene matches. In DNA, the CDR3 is TGTGCCAGCAGCACCGGGACTAGCTCCTACGAGCAGTACTTC. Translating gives CASSTGTSSYEQYF.

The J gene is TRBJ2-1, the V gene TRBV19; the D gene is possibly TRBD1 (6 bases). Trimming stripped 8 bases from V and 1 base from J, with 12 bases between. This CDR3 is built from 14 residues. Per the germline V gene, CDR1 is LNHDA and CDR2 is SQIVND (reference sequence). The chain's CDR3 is CASGGLLSYNEQFF. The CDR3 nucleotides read TGTGCCAGTGGGGGCCTTTTGTCCTACAATGAGCAGTTCTTC.